This TCR beta chain was profiled in a study of blood T cell repertoires in COVID-19. Background on the study: Samples taken during acute and convalescent COVID-19 were collected in the United States, Italy and Spain. Sample material is recorded as cDNA or gDNA derived from T cells, B-cell-depleted T cells, or PBMCs.

TCRdb's table, derived via immunoSEQ multiplex PCR, lists solely in-frame clones and lacks some. This repertoire shows roughly 51,000 clones, around 86% found once; its top ten account for roughly 7.1%. From germline, CDR1 is SEHNR and CDR2 FQNEAQ (reference sequence). The CDR3 runs to 14 residues. V was pared by 3 bases and J by 4 bases, with 3 bases of the junction left unmatched. The sample was peripheral blood. The V call is TRBV7-9, the J call TRBJ2-1; 7 nucleotides agree with TRBD2. This receptor was taken from a man aged 45-60 years with active COVID-19. This CDR3 is CASSLTLAYNEQFF. In DNA, the CDR3 is TGTGCCAGCAGCTTGACACTAGCGTACAATGAGCAGTTCTTC.